The sequence of this T cell receptor beta chain was determined in a study of shared clonotypes between healthy human individuals. Broader study findings: Specimens sampled were limited to blood, with tissue repertoires likely differing. Although depth was large, rarefaction showed that sequencing of the sorted subsets was incomplete. Across subsets, estimated richness was generally greater for naive than for memory populations.

Assay: immunoSEQ multiplex PCR; the TCRdb copy retains only in-frame clones and omits some. The sample carries about 700,000 clones, around 72% recorded once. Germline lookup yields CDR1 GTSNPN and CDR2 SVGIG (reference sequence). CDR3 size: 14 residues. Trimming left V 4 bases short and J 5 bases short, with 14 bases between. A CD45RA-negative memory subset and a CD45RA+ naive subset were separated from the CD4+ cells. As concerns this clone: Its antigen is not identified.

The chain joins TRBV30 to TRBJ2-2, with a tentative D call TRBD2 (5 bases). The sequenced material came from memory CD4+ T cells sorted from blood. Sample subset: CD45RA-negative fraction. The sequence came from a woman younger than 45 in good health. CDR3 in amino acids: CAWKVLGDTGELFF. DNA for the CDR3: TGTGCCTGGAAAGTCCTCGGGGATACCGGGGAGCTGTTTTTT.